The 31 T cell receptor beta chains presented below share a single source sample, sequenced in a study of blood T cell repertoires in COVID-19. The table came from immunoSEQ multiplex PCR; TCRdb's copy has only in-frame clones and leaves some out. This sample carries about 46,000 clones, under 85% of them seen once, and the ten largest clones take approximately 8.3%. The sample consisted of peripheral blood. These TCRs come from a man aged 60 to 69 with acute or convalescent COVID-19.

CDR3 in amino acids: CASSGGTNTEAFF. CDR3 bases: TGTGCCAGCAGCGGCGGTACGAACACTGAAGCTTTCTTT. This chain links TRBV11-3 with TRBJ1-1; unclear D gene. CDR1 and CDR2 from the germline V gene are SGHNT and YENEEA. The CDR3 loop spans 13 amino acids. Between the trimmed V and J ends, which lost 5 bases and 1 base, there was a span of 8 bases.

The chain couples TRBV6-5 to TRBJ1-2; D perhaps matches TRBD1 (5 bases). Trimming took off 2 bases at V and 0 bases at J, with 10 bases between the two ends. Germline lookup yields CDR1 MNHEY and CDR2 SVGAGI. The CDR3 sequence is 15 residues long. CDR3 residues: CASSYDSSANYGYTF. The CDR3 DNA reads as TGTGCCAGCAGTTACGACAGCTCGGCTAACTATGGCTACACCTTC.

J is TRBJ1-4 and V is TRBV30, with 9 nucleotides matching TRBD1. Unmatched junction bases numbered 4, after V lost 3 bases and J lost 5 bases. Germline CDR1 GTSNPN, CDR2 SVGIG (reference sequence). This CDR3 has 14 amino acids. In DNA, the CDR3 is TGTGCCTGGAGCGCGGGACAGGGAAATGAAAAACTGTTTTTT. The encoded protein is CAWSAGQGNEKLFF. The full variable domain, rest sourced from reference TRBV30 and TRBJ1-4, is SQTIHQWPATLVQPVGSPLSLECTVEGTSNPNLYWYRQAAGRGLQLLFYSVGIGQISSEVPQNLSASRPQDRQFILSSKKLLLSDSGFYLCAWSAGQGNEKLFFGSGTQLSVL.

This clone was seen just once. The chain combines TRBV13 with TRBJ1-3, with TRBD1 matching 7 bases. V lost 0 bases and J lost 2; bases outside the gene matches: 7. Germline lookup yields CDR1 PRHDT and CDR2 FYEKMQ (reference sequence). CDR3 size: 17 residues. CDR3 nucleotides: TGTGCCAGCAGCTTAGGGACAGGGAAGACCGCTGGAAACACCATATATTTT. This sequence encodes CASSLGTGKTAGNTIYF.

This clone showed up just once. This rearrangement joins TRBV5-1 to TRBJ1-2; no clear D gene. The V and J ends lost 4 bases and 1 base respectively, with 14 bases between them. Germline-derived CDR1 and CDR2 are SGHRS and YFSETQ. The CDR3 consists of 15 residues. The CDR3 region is CASSPETGDNYGYTF. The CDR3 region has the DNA TGCGCCAGCAGCCCCGAGACGGGAGATAACTATGGCTACACCTTC.

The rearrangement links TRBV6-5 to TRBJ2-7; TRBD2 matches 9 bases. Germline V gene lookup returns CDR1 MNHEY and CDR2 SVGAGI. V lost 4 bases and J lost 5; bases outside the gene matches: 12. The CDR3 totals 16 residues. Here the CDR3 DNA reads TGTGCCAGCAGTTCTCCCGGGACTAGCAGCCCCCACGAGCAGTACTTC. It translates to CASSSPGTSSPHEQYF.

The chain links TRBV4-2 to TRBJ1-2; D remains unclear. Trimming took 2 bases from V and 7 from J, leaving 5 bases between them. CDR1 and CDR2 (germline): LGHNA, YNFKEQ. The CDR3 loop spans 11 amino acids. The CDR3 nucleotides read TGTGCCAGCAGCCAATCACTTGGCTACACCTTC. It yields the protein CASSQSLGYTF.

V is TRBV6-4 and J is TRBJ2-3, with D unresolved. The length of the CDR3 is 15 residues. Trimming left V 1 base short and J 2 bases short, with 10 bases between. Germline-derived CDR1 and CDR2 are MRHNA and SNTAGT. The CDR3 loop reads CASSDYSTDTDTQYF. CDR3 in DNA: TGTGCCAGCAGTGACTACAGTACCGACACAGATACGCAGTATTTT.

The CDR3 protein is CASSPVEGHNGYTF. Here the CDR3 DNA reads TGTGCCAGCAGCCCGGTGGAGGGGCACAATGGCTACACCTTC. The chain combines TRBV7-2 with TRBJ1-2; possible D gene TRBD1, 5 bases. CDR3 length: 14 amino acids. The germline CDR1 and CDR2 sequences are SGHTA and FQGNSA. V lost 5 bases and J lost 6, with 16 bases in between.

CDR3 in DNA: TGTGCCAGCAGTGACCCCAGCACTGAAGCTTTCTTT. This sequence encodes CASSDPSTEAFF. The chain carries TRBV6-1 and TRBJ1-1; unclear D gene. V was pared by 3 bases and J by 4 bases, with 6 bases between. The germline gives CDR1 MNHNS, CDR2 SASEGT. This CDR3 is 12 amino acids long.

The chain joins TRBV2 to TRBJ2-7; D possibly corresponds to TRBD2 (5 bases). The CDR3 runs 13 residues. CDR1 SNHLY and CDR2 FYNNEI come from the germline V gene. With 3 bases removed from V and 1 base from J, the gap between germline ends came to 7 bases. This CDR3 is CASSEGGSYEQYF. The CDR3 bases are TGTGCCAGCAGTGAGGGCGGGTCCTACGAGCAGTACTTC.

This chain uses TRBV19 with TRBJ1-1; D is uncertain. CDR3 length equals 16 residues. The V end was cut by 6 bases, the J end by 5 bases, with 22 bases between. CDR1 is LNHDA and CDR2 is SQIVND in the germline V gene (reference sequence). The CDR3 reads CASRVGGTQAGTEAFF. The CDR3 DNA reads TGTGCCAGTAGGGTGGGAGGTACGCAAGCGGGGACTGAAGCTTTCTTT.

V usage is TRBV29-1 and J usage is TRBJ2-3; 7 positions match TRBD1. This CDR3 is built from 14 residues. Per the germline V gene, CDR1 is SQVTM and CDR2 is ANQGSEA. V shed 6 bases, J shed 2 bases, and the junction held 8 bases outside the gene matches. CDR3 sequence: CSVQGQISTDTQYF. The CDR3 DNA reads TGCAGCGTCCAGGGACAGATTTCCACAGATACGCAGTATTTT.

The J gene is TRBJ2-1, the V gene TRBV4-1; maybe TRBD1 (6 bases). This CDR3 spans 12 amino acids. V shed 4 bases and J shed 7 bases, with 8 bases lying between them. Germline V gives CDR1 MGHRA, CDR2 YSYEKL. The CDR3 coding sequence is TGCGCCAGCAGCCCCGGGACAAATGAGCAGTTCTTC. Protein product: CASSPGTNEQFF.

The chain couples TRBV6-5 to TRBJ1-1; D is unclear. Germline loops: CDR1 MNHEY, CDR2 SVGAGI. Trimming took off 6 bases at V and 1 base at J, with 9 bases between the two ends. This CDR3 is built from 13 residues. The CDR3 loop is CASSLTGNTEAFF. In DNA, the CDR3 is TGTGCCAGCAGCTTGACGGGGAACACTGAAGCTTTCTTT.

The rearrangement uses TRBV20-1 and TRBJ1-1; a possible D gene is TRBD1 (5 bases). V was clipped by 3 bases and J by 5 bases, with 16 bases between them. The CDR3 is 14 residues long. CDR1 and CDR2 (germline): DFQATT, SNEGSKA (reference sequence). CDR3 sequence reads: CSASLGASRTEAFF. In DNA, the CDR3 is TGCAGTGCTAGTTTAGGGGCTTCCCGAACTGAAGCTTTCTTT.

The CDR3 reads CASSLSTEQETQYF. CDR3 in DNA: TGTGCCAGCAGCTTATCAACGGAGCAAGAGACCCAGTACTTC. V gene TRBV7-2 combines with J gene TRBJ2-5; no clear D. Germline V gene lookup returns CDR1 SGHTA and CDR2 FQGNSA. Trimming left V 2 bases short and J 2 bases short, with 9 bases between. This CDR3 is built from 14 residues.

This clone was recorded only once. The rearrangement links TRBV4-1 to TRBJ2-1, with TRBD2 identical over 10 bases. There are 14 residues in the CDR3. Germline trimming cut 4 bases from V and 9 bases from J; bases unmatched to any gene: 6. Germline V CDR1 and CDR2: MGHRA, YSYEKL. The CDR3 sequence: CASSLGLAFGEQFF. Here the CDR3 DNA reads TGCGCCAGCAGCCTGGGACTAGCGTTTGGTGAGCAGTTCTTC.

CDR3: CASLEPGGVRDGYTF. Here the CDR3 DNA reads TGTGCCAGCCTCGAACCAGGGGGCGTAAGGGATGGCTACACCTTC. This chain connects TRBV6-5 to TRBJ1-2; 8 nucleotides align to TRBD1. The germline gives CDR1 MNHEY, CDR2 SVGAGI. The CDR3 is made up of 15 amino acids. V was clipped by 8 bases and J by 6 bases; unmatched bases: 14.

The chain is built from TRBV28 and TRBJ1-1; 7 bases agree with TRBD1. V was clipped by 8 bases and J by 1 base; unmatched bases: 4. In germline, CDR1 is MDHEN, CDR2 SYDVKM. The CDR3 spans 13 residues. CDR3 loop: CASFDRANTEAFF. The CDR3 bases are TGTGCCAGCTTCGACAGGGCGAACACTGAAGCTTTCTTT.

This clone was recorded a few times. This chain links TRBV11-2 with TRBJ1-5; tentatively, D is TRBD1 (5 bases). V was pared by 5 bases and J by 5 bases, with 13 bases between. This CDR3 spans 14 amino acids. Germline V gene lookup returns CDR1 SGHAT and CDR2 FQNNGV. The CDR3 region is CASSPGHFDQPQHF. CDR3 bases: TGTGCCAGCAGCCCAGGACACTTTGATCAGCCCCAGCATTTT.

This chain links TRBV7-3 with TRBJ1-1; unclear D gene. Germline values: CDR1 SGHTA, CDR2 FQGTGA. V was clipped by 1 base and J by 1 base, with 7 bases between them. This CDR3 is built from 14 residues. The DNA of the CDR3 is TGTGCCAGCAGCTTAAGTCGGGGGAACACTGAAGCTTTCTTT. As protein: CASSLSRGNTEAFF. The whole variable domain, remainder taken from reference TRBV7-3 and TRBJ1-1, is GAGVSQTPSNKVTEKGKYVELRCDPISGHTALYWYRQSLGQGPEFLIYFQGTGAADDSGLPNDRFFAVRPEGSVSTLKIQRTERGDSAVYLCASSLSRGNTEAFFGQGTRLTVV.

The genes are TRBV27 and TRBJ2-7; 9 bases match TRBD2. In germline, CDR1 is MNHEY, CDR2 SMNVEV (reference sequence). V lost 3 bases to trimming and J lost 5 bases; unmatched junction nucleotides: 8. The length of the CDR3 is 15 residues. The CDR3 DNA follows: TGTGCCAGCAGTTTGAGTGGCGGGACTAGCAACGAGCAGTACTTC. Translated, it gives CASSLSGGTSNEQYF.

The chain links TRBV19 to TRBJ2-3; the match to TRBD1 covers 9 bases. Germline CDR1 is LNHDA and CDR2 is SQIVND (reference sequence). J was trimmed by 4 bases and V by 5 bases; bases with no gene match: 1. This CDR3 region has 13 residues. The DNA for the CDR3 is TGTGCCAGTAGTTGGACAGGGGCAGATACGCAGTATTTT. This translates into CASSWTGADTQYF.

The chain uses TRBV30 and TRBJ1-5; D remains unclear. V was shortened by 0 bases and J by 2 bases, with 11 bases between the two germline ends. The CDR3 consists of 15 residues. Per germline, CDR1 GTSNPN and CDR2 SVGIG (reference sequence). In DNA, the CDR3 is TGTGCCTGGAGTGTAGCGGGGATCCGCAATCAGCCCCAGCATTTT. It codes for CAWSVAGIRNQPQHF.

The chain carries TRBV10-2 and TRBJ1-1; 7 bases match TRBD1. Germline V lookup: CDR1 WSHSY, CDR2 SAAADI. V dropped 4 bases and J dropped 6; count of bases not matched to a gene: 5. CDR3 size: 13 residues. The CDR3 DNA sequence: TGCGCCAGCAGTGGACAGGGTAGGTCTGAAGCTTTCTTT. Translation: CASSGQGRSEAFF.

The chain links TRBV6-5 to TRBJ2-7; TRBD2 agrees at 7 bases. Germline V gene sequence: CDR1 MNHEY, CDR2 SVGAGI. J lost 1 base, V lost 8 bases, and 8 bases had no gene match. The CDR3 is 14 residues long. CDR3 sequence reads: CASHAGARSYEQYF. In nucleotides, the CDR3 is TGTGCCAGCCACGCGGGAGCTCGGTCCTACGAGCAGTACTTC.

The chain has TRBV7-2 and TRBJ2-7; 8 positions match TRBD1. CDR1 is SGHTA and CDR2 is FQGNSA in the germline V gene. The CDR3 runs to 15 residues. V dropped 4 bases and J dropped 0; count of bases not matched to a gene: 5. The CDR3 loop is CASSYRQGHSYEQYF. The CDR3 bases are TGTGCCAGCAGCTACCGACAGGGGCACTCCTACGAGCAGTACTTC.

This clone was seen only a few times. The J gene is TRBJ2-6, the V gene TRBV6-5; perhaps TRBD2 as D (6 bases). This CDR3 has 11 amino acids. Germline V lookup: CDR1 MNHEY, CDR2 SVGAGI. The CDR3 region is CGSGEANVLTF. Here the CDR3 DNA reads TGTGGATCGGGGGAGGCCAACGTCCTGACTTTC.

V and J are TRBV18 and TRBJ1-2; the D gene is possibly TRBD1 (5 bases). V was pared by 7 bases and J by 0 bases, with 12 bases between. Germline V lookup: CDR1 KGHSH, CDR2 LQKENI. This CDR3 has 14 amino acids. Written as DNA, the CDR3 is TGTGCCAGCTACGGAGGGGTCCCTAACTATGGCTACACCTTC. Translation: CASYGGVPNYGYTF.

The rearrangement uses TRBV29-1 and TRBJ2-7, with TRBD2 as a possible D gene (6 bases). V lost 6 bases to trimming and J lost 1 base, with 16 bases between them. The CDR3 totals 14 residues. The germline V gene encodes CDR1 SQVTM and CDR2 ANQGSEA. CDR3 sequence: CSVGVRAGSYEQYF. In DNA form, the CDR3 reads TGCAGCGTGGGGGTTCGCGCGGGATCCTACGAGCAGTACTTC.